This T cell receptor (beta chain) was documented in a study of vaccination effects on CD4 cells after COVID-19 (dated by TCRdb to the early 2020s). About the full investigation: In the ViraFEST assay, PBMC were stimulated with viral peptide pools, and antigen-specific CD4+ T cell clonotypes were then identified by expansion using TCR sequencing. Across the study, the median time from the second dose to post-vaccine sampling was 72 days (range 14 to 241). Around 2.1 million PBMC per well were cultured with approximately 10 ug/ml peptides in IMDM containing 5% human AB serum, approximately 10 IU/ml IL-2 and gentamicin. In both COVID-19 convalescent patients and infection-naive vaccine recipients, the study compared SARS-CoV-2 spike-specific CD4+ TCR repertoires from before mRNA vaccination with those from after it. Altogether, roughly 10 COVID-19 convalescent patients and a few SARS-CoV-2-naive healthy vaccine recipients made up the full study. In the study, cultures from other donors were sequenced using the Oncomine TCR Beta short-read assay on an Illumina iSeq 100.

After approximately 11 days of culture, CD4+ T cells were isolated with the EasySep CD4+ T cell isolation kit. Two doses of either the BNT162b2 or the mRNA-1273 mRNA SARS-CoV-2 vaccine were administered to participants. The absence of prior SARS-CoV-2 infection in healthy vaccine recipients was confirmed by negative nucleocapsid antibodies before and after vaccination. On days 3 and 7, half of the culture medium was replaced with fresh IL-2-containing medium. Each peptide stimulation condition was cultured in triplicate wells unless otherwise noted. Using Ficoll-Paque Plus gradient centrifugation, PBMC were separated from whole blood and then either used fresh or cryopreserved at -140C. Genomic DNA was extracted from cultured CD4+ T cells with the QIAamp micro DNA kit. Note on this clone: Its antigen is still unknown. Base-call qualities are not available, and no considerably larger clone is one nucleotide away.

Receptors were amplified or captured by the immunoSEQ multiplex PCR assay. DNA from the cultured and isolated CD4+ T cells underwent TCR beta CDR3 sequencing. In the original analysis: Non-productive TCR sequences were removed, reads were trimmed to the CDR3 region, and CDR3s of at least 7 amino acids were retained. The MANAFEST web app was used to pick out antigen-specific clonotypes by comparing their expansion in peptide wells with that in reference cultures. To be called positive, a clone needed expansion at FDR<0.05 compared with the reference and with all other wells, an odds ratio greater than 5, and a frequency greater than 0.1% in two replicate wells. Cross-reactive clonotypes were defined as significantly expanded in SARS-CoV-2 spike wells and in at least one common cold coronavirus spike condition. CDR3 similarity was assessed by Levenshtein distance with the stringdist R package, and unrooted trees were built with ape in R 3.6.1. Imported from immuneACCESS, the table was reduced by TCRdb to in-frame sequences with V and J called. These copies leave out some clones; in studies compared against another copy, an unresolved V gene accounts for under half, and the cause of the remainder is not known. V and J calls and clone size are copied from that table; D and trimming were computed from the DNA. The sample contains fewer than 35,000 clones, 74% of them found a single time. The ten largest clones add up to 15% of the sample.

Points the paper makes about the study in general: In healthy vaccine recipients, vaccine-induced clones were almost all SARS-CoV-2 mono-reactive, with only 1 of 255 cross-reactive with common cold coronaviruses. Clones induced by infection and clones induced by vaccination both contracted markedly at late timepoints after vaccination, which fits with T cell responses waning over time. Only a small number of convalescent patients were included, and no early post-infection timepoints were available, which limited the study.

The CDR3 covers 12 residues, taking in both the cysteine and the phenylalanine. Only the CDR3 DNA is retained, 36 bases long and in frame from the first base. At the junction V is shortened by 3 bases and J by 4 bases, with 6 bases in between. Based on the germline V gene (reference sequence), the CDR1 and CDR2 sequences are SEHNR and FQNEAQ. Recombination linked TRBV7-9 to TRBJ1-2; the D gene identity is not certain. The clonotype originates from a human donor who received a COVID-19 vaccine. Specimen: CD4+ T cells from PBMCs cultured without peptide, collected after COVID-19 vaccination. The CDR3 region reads CASSLDPYGYTF. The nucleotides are TGTGCCAGCAGCTTGGACCCCTATGGCTACACCTTC.